This TCR beta chain derives from a study of regulatory T cells in long-lasting Graves disease. Overall study context: Duration of antithyroid drug therapy among newly diagnosed Graves' patients was under 3 months.

Regarding time point: newly diagnosed GD, antithyroid drugs for less than 3 months. RNA isolated from PBMCs was used to make the TCR library. A peripheral blood sample, 8 to 10 milliliters in volume, was drawn into EDTA tubes. iRepertoire HTBI primers and Arm-PCR of CDR3 regions built TCR beta libraries. TCRdb itself ran the multiplex PCR reads through MiXCR, one entry per CDR3 protein. The table has hundreds of thousands of distinct CDR3 sequences, 16% seen once; the top ten hold under 20%. Study-wide findings and caveats: The small sample size may have reduced accuracy.

The CDR3 is 13 amino acids. Between the trimmed V and J ends, which lost 0 bases and 6 bases, there was a span of 5 bases. Germline loops: CDR1 MNHEY, CDR2 SVGAGI. This clonotype appeared many times. Its antigen remains unidentified. In addition, the sample was reused for a study of T cells in Graves' hyperthyroidism and ophthalmopathy.

The sequenced sample was peripheral blood mononuclear cells (PBMCs), obtained at new diagnosis, from a patient treated with antithyroid drugs. The gene calls are TRBV6-5 and TRBJ2-2, with TRBD1 as a possible D gene (5 bases). The receptor comes from a woman in her 30s with Graves disease. DNA for the CDR3: TGTGCCAGCAGTTACTCGACAGCCGGGGAGCTGTTTTTT. It yields the protein CASSYSTAGELFF.